Below are 21 T cell receptor beta chains sequenced from a single sample in a study of OX40 agonist ivuxolimab in advanced cancers. Profiled with immunoSEQ multiplex PCR; TCRdb holds only in-frame clones, not every one. The sample has tens of thousands of clones, 70% to 85% seen once. Specimen: CD4+ or CD8+ T cells sorted from blood, collected in a trial of the OX40 agonist ivuxolimab. The receptors shown here come from an adult with an advanced solid tumor such as melanoma, head and neck, liver or kidney cancer.

This chain links TRBV27 with TRBJ2-7; D is uncertain. Trimming pared 3 bases from V and 3 bases from J, leaving 12 bases between. The CDR3 has 14 residues. CDR1 and CDR2 from the germline V gene are MNHEY and SMNVEV (reference sequence). CDR3 nucleotide sequence: TGTGCCAGCAGTTTCCCAGGTGGCGGCTACGAGCAGTACTTC. This translates into CASSFPGGGYEQYF.

The chain's CDR3 is CASSLSGLYGYTF. CDR3 nucleotides: TGTGCCAGCAGCTTATCAGGGCTCTATGGCTACACCTTC. The chain uses TRBV7-8 and TRBJ1-2; possibly TRBD1 for D (5 bases). Germline V CDR1 and CDR2: SGHVS, FQNEAQ. CDR3 size: 13 residues. The V end was cut by 2 bases, the J end by 4 bases, with 8 bases between.

The J gene is TRBJ2-7, the V gene TRBV28; D is perhaps TRBD1 (6 bases). V dropped 5 bases and J dropped 9 bases, with 20 bases sitting between them. This CDR3 contains 14 residues. From germline, CDR1 is MDHEN and CDR2 SYDVKM. This chain's CDR3 is CASSPRAGVGRQYF. The CDR3 DNA is TGTGCCAGCAGTCCCCGGGCAGGGGTGGGTAGGCAGTACTTC.

The CDR3 spells CASSLSKGFSLQDQFF. CDR3 in DNA: TGTGCCAGCAGTTTATCGAAGGGTTTTTCTCTCCAAGATCAGTTCTTC. The rearrangement joins TRBV27 to TRBJ2-1, with D hard to call. CDR3 size: 16 residues. V lost 0 bases to trimming and J lost 13 bases, with 22 bases between them. CDR1 is MNHEY, CDR2 SMNVEV, per germline (reference sequence).

This clone is medium-sized (0.01 to 0.1%) by share. This rearrangement joins TRBV15 to TRBJ1-2; no clear D. Trimming took 1 base from V and 0 from J, leaving 3 bases between them. From germline, CDR1 is LNHNV and CDR2 YYDKDF (reference sequence). The CDR3 length is 13 residues. CDR3 amino acids: CATSRVANYGYTF. The CDR3 DNA follows: TGTGCCACCAGCAGAGTCGCTAACTATGGCTACACCTTC.

The chain links TRBV9 to TRBJ2-3; the D is unclear. Trimming removed 4 bases from V and 2 bases from J, with 8 bases in between. Germline V lookup: CDR1 SGDLS, CDR2 YYNGEE. This CDR3 has 13 residues. This CDR3 is CASSPLVTDTQYF. The CDR3 nucleotides are TGTGCCAGCAGCCCTTTGGTCACAGATACGCAGTATTTT.

The chain's CDR3 is CASSLQTLTYNEQFF. The CDR3 DNA is TGTGCCAGCAGCTTGCAGACACTTACCTACAATGAGCAGTTCTTC. The V gene is TRBV5-5, the J gene TRBJ2-1; no reliable D call. Trimming removed 1 base at V and 2 bases at J, with 10 bases between. The CDR3 runs to 15 residues. Germline assignment: CDR1 SGHKS and CDR2 YYEKEE (reference sequence).

The V call is TRBV9, the J call TRBJ2-5; D may be TRBD1 or TRBD2 (6 bases each). Germline assignment: CDR1 SGDLS and CDR2 YYNGEE. The CDR3 extends over 17 amino acids. V lost 4 bases and J lost 2, with 21 bases in between. For the CDR3, the DNA is TGTGCCAGCAGCCCATCCCTTGGGGGCAGCGGGCAAGAGACCCAGTACTTC. Translating it yields CASSPSLGGSGQETQYF.

The rearrangement links TRBV6-5 to TRBJ1-1; tentatively, D is TRBD1 (6 bases). The V gene's germline CDR1 is MNHEY and CDR2 SVGAGI. The CDR3 runs 15 residues. Trimming shortened V by 2 bases and J by 0 bases, and 10 bases separated the two germline ends. The CDR3 is CASSYGTRMNTEAFF. In DNA form, the CDR3 reads TGTGCCAGCAGTTACGGGACAAGGATGAACACTGAAGCTTTCTTT.

This sequence joins TRBV7-9 and TRBJ2-1, with a possible D match to TRBD1 (7 bases). CDR1 is SEHNR and CDR2 is FQNEAQ in the germline V gene (reference sequence). This CDR3 comprises 16 residues. V lost 1 base, J lost 8 bases, and 18 bases lay in between. Here the CDR3 DNA reads TGTGCCAGCAGCTTAGTCGGAGGGGGCGAATTCGATGAGCAGTTCTTC. Translation gives CASSLVGGGEFDEQFF.

This chain connects TRBV28 to TRBJ2-1; D might be TRBD1 or TRBD2, each matching 6 bases. Germline V gene data show CDR1 as MDHEN and CDR2 as SYDVKM. The CDR3 is 21 amino acids. V lost 2 bases and J lost 0, with 26 bases in between. DNA of the CDR3: TGTGCCAGCAGTTTAAGGGCCCCCGTCAGGTATGGGGGGCACTCCTACAATGAGCAGTTCTTC. It yields the protein CASSLRAPVRYGGHSYNEQFF. The whole variable domain, remainder taken from reference TRBV28 and TRBJ2-1, is DVKVTQSSRYLVKRTGEKVFLECVQDMDHENMFWYRQDPGLGLRLIYFSYDVKMKEKGDIPEGYSVSREKKERFSLILESASTNQTSMYLCASSLRAPVRYGGHSYNEQFFGPGTRLTVL.

The chain joins TRBV5-1 to TRBJ2-5; 9 bases align to TRBD1. The germline V gene has CDR1 SGHRS and CDR2 YFSETQ. This CDR3 spans 15 amino acids. V lost 1 base, J lost 4 bases, and 5 bases stayed unmatched. CDR3 residues: CASSLWGQGSETQYF. In nucleotides, the CDR3 is TGCGCCAGCAGCTTGTGGGGACAGGGATCAGAGACCCAGTACTTC.

This clone was picked up a small number of times. This rearrangement joins TRBV11-3 to TRBJ2-7; TRBD1 matches 7 bases. V gave up 4 bases and J gave up 0 bases; unmatched junction bases: 6. CDR1 is SGHNT, CDR2 YENEEA, per germline. The CDR3 has 15 amino acids. CDR3 sequence (DNA): TGTGCCAGCAGCTGGCCGGGACAGAGCTCCTACGAGCAGTACTTC. It specifies CASSWPGQSSYEQYF.

In its sample, this clone was seen once. The chain combines TRBV12-5 with TRBJ2-5, with 9 bases lining up with TRBD1. The J call is doubtful: the DNA matches TRBJ2-7 better. This CDR3 contains 14 residues. Germline assignment: CDR1 LGHNT and CDR2 FRNRAP. CDR3 loop: CASGPGTGLYEQYF. Here the CDR3 DNA reads TGTGCTAGTGGCCCCGGGACAGGGCTCTACGAGCAGTACTTC.

This chain uses TRBV11-2 with TRBJ2-7, with no clear D. Germline V lookup: CDR1 SGHAT, CDR2 FQNNGV. CDR3 size: 12 residues. V lost 1 base to trimming and J lost 2 bases, with 3 bases between them. The CDR3 region is CASSLGAYEQYF. CDR3 DNA: TGTGCCAGCAGCTTAGGAGCCTACGAGCAGTACTTC. Complete variable domain (other parts from reference TRBV11-2 and TRBJ2-7): EAGVAQSPRYKIIEKRQSVAFWCNPISGHATLYWYQQILGQGPKLLIQFQNNGVVDDSQLPKDRFSAERLKGVDSTLKIQPAKLEDSAVYLCASSLGAYEQYFGPGTRLTVT.

The J gene is TRBJ1-1, the V gene TRBV27; TRBD1 matches 9 bases. V was pared by 2 bases and J by 3 bases, with 10 bases of the junction left unmatched. Germline-derived CDR1 and CDR2 are MNHEY and SMNVEV (reference sequence). The CDR3 contains 17 residues. This CDR3 reads CASSLRNPGTGYTEAFF. The CDR3 nucleotides read TGTGCCAGCAGTTTAAGAAACCCAGGGACAGGGTACACTGAAGCTTTCTTT.

The chain has TRBV6-5 and TRBJ2-2; D is undetermined. Deletions cut 3 bases from V and 0 bases from J, with 5 bases between. The CDR3 runs 14 residues. Germline lookup yields CDR1 MNHEY and CDR2 SVGAGI. CDR3 in amino acids: CASSYVTNTGELFF. CDR3 coding DNA: TGTGCCAGCAGTTATGTGACGAACACCGGGGAGCTGTTTTTT.

This clone is medium-sized. V is TRBV5-6 and J is TRBJ2-7; D may be TRBD1 (5 bases). Germline-derived CDR1 and CDR2 are SGHDT and YYEEEE. The CDR3 has 11 residues. V dropped 1 base and J dropped 6 bases, with 5 bases sitting between them. DNA of the CDR3: TGTGCCAGCAGCTTGACAGGCGAGCAGTACTTC. This codes for CASSLTGEQYF. Full variable domain (rest looked up from reference TRBV5-6 and TRBJ2-7): DAGVTQSPTHLIKTRGQQVTLRCSPKSGHDTVSWYQQALGQGPQFIFQYYEEEERQRGNFPDRFSGHQFPNYSSELNVNALLLGDSALYLCASSLTGEQYFGPGTRLTVT.

The chain links TRBV28 to TRBJ1-1; D is undetermined. Germline assignment: CDR1 MDHEN and CDR2 SYDVKM. Trimming shortened V by 6 bases and J by 4 bases, and 9 bases separated the two germline ends. The CDR3 runs to 12 residues. The CDR3 reads CASRDEVTEAFF. Here the CDR3 DNA reads TGTGCCAGCAGGGATGAGGTCACTGAAGCTTTCTTT.

The CDR3 bases are TGTGCCAGCAGCTTAGCAGCGGGCACAGATACGCAGTATTTT. It encodes CASSLAAGTDTQYF. The chain employs TRBV11-3 and TRBJ2-3; tentatively, D is TRBD2 (5 bases). V was clipped by 1 base and J by 1 base, with 6 bases between them. The CDR3 consists of 14 residues. The germline V gene encodes CDR1 SGHNT and CDR2 YENEEA.

The V and J genes are TRBV4-1 and TRBJ2-7; TRBD1 agrees at 9 bases. The V segment lost 3 bases and the J segment 3 bases; nucleotides outside the gene matches: 12. The CDR3 is 17 amino acids. CDR1 is MGHRA and CDR2 is YSYEKL in the germline V gene. As DNA, the CDR3 is TGCGCCAGCAGCCAGGACCCCGGGACAGGGTCTTTCTACGAGCAGTACTTC. It yields the protein CASSQDPGTGSFYEQYF.